This T cell receptor beta chain appears in the sequencing data of a study of CD8+CD57+ T cells in acquired aplastic anemia. This clonotype was seen more than once but under ten times. Its antigen is unknown. TCR beta VDJ and CDR3 profiling used genomic DNA as template. TCRdb re-called the reads with MiXCR, one entry per CDR3 protein. The table lists about 180,000 distinct CDR3 sequences, around 45% of them singletons. Findings and limits, study-wide: Around 30 sequences, all CD8+ CDR3, were shared between patients and controls. Between patients and controls, CD8+ Simpson's diversity did not vary significantly.

Material: sorted CD4+, CD8+, or CD8+CD57+ T cells (not recorded which) from PBMCs. This TCR was recovered from a human donor in good health.

The CDR3, as DNA: TGTGCCAGCACCCACCAGGGGGCGCGTAGCACAGATACGCAGTATTTT. This translates into CASTHQGARSTDTQYF. The chain links TRBV28 to TRBJ2-3, with 8 positions matching TRBD1. CDR3 size: 16 residues. Germline V gene lookup returns CDR1 MDHEN and CDR2 SYDVKM. The junction had 9 bases not matched to a gene; V was cut back by 7 bases and J by 0 bases.